This T cell receptor (beta chain) is drawn from a study of blood T cells in healthy people across ages. Whole-study results and caveats: Considered underestimates were the diversity estimates obtained from one million T cells. The fall in TCR beta diversity per million T cells was roughly linear with age.

V shed 4 bases and J 7 bases; nucleotides not matched to a gene: 7. The CDR3 loop spans 13 amino acids. Germline CDR1 and CDR2: LGHDT and YNNKEL (reference sequence). Points on this clonotype: The antigen remains undetermined.

PCR was performed a second time for 7 to 11 cycles using a sample-barcoded 5' primer and a J-beta primer mix. TCRdb reprocessed the 5' RACE reads with MiXCR, giving one entry per CDR3 protein. In the table there are about 930,000 distinct CDR3 sequences, roughly 28% of which are singletons. Another study also made use of these data, one on T cells of mothers and their children.

Material: blood. The receptor was derived from a woman aged 35 to 49 in good health. The J gene is TRBJ2-7, the V gene TRBV3-1, with 7 nucleotides matching TRBD1. The CDR3 reads CASSPDRIGEQYF. CDR3 sequence (DNA): TGTGCCAGCAGCCCGGACAGGATTGGGGAGCAGTACTTC.